A single sample gave rise to the 28 T cell receptor beta chains below, sequenced in a study of blood T cell repertoires in COVID-19 (dated by TCRdb to between 2020 and 2021). The library was built by means of the immunoSEQ multiplex PCR assay. The immuneACCESS repertoire file appears here via TCRdb, limited to in-frame rearrangements. These files lack a portion of the clones; in checked studies, under half of the deficit traces to unresolved V genes, and the cause of the others is not known. Here the sample has approximately 230,000 clones; around 83% occur a single time. About 9.6% of the sample goes to the ten largest clones. Sample: peripheral blood. These receptor sequences come from a man older than 75 with acute or convalescent COVID-19.

The J gene is TRBJ2-3, the V gene TRBV5-1, with 12 bases that match TRBD1. Germline trimming cut 4 bases from V and 0 bases from J; bases unmatched to any gene: 9. Per the germline V gene, CDR1 is SGHRS and CDR2 is YFSETQ. There are 18 residues in the CDR3. The CDR3 DNA sequence: TGCGCCAGCAGCCTCGGGACAGGGGGCTTGATGAGCACAGATACGCAGTATTTT. Protein sequence: CASSLGTGGLMSTDTQYF.

The gene calls are TRBV3-1 (or the pseudogene TRBV3-2) and TRBJ1-1; 8 nucleotides agree with TRBD1. CDR1 is LGHDT and CDR2 is YNNKEL in the germline V gene (reference sequence). The ends lost 6 bases at V and 5 bases at J; junction bases unmatched: 8. The CDR3 runs to 14 residues. The CDR3 bases are TGTGCCAGCAGACGCCAGGGGGCTGAAACTGAAGCTTTCTTT. It encodes CASRRQGAETEAFF.

The chain is built from TRBV6-5 and TRBJ1-3; 7 nucleotides align to TRBD1. Trimming at V came to 8 bases and at J to 0 bases, leaving 7 bases not matched to a gene. The CDR3 totals 15 residues. CDR1 and CDR2 from the germline V gene are MNHEY and SVGAGI. The CDR3 here is CASAGDRGSGNTIYF. CDR3 bases: TGTGCCAGCGCCGGGGACAGAGGCTCTGGAAACACCATATATTTT.

This clone was counted a few times. This chain links TRBV11-2 with TRBJ1-4, with 8 bases matching TRBD1. Germline CDR1 and CDR2: SGHAT and FQNNGV. V lost 5 bases to trimming and J lost 5 bases; unmatched junction nucleotides: 13. The CDR3 totals 17 residues. CDR3 nucleotides: TGTGCCAGCAGCCCAAACCATTACAGGGGGGGGAATGAAAAACTGTTTTTT. Its translation: CASSPNHYRGGNEKLFF.

The chain links TRBV7-9 to TRBJ1-4; 9 nucleotides align to TRBD1. J gave up 7 bases and V 3 bases, and 9 bases lay outside the gene matches. Germline CDR1 and CDR2: SEHNR and FQNEAQ (reference sequence). The CDR3 has 16 amino acids. Here the CDR3 DNA reads TGTGCCAGCAGCTTCGGGACAGGGCAACGCGTTGAAAAACTGTTTTTT. Translation gives CASSFGTGQRVEKLFF.

The chain uses TRBV6-5 and TRBJ1-3; 7 nucleotides line up with TRBD1. The germline V gene encodes CDR1 MNHEY and CDR2 SVGAGI. V lost 5 bases to trimming and J lost 2 bases; unmatched junction nucleotides: 6. The CDR3 is made up of 15 amino acids. CDR3 in amino acids: CASSLRGGPGNTIYF. Here the CDR3 DNA reads TGTGCCAGCAGTCTACGAGGGGGCCCTGGAAACACCATATATTTT.

The genes are TRBV24-1 and TRBJ2-5; D is ambiguous. The CDR3 covers 15 residues. The germline V gene has CDR1 KGHDR and CDR2 SFDVKD. Trimming took 6 bases from V and 1 from J, leaving 14 bases between them. Here the CDR3 DNA reads TGTGCCACCAGTTCAACGACAAGCCTCCAAGAGACCCAGTACTTC. This translates into CATSSTTSLQETQYF.

The count of this clone is one. This chain joins TRBV6-6 and TRBJ2-7; 7 nucleotides line up with TRBD1. Per germline, CDR1 MNHNY and CDR2 SVGAGI (reference sequence). After removal of 5 bases from V and 6 bases from J, the junction contained 13 bases not matched to a gene. The CDR3 is made up of 15 amino acids. The chain's CDR3 is CASSPEGGRGTEQYF. The CDR3 nucleotides are TGTGCCAGCAGTCCCGAAGGAGGCAGGGGGACCGAGCAGTACTTC.

The gene calls are TRBV2 and TRBJ2-7, with 7 positions matching TRBD1. This CDR3 has 13 residues. The V segment lost 5 bases and the J segment 4 bases; nucleotides outside the gene matches: 5. Germline V gene lookup returns CDR1 SNHLY and CDR2 FYNNEI. The CDR3 region has the DNA TGTGCCAGCAGTCGTGACAGGGATTACGAGCAGTACTTC. Translation: CASSRDRDYEQYF.

CDR3 nucleotides: TGTGCCTGGAGCCCCTCCCAGGCCTACCTTGACGAGCAGTACTTC. This encodes CAWSPSQAYLDEQYF. The chain employs TRBV30 and TRBJ2-7; no clear D. Germline CDR1 reads GTSNPN; CDR2 reads SVGIG (reference sequence). V lost 3 bases to trimming and J lost 5 bases, with 20 bases between them. The CDR3 is made up of 15 amino acids.

The sample holds a few counts of this clone. The rearrangement links TRBV6-5 to TRBJ1-4; D not certain. The length of the CDR3 is 13 residues. The germline gives CDR1 MNHEY, CDR2 SVGAGI. V was pared by 3 bases and J by 0 bases, with 2 bases between. This CDR3 reads CASSYTTNEKLFF. CDR3 DNA: TGTGCCAGCAGTTATACAACTAATGAAAAACTGTTTTTT.

The rearrangement joins TRBV24-1 to TRBJ1-5, with D tentatively TRBD1 (6 bases). Trimming cost V 9 bases and J 1 base, with 9 bases left between them. Germline lookup yields CDR1 KGHDR and CDR2 SFDVKD. The CDR3 consists of 13 residues. CDR3 amino acids: CATEGESNQPQHF. The CDR3 region has the DNA TGTGCCACCGAGGGGGAAAGCAATCAGCCCCAGCATTTT.

This sequence joins TRBV19 and TRBJ2-3; 7 positions match TRBD1. The CDR3 loop spans 12 amino acids. J was trimmed by 4 bases and V by 9 bases; bases with no gene match: 4. Germline lookup yields CDR1 LNHDA and CDR2 SQIVND (reference sequence). The CDR3: CASGQGADTQYF. DNA of the CDR3: TGTGCCAGCGGGCAGGGGGCAGATACGCAGTATTTT.

This CDR3 is CASSYDRQTEAFF. The CDR3, as DNA: TGTGCCAGCAGTTACGACAGGCAAACTGAAGCTTTCTTT. The chain joins TRBV6-2 or TRBV6-3 to TRBJ1-1; D perhaps matches TRBD1 (6 bases). The CDR3 sequence is 13 residues long. From germline, CDR1 is MNHEY and CDR2 SVGEGT. V lost 2 bases to trimming and J lost 5 bases, with 9 bases between them.

The genes are TRBV18 and TRBJ1-1; no reliable D call. Germline-derived CDR1 and CDR2 are KGHSH and LQKENI. The length of the CDR3 is 13 residues. The V end was cut by 3 bases, the J end by 1 base, with 6 bases between. The CDR3 loop reads CASSPTENTEAFF. The CDR3 coding sequence is TGTGCCAGCTCACCTACTGAGAACACTGAAGCTTTCTTT.

V and J are TRBV7-2 and TRBJ1-2; D is undetermined. The germline V gene has CDR1 SGHTA and CDR2 FQGNSA. The CDR3 is 13 amino acids. V was clipped by 2 bases and J by 1 base, with 5 bases between them. The CDR3 DNA is TGTGCCAGCAGCTTATCAAATAACTATGGCTACACCTTC. This codes for CASSLSNNYGYTF.

The V and J genes are TRBV7-2 and TRBJ1-3, with TRBD1 matching over 12 bases. Germline V lookup: CDR1 SGHTA, CDR2 FQGNSA. This CDR3 comprises 17 residues. Trimming cost V 0 bases and J 4 bases; bases outside gene matches: 4. CDR3: CASSLAGTGGAGNTIYF. CDR3 nucleotide sequence: TGTGCCAGCAGCTTAGCAGGGACAGGGGGCGCGGGAAACACCATATATTTT.

The rearrangement links TRBV5-4 to TRBJ2-3, with D unclear. V gave up 4 bases and J gave up 7 bases, with 16 bases separating them. The CDR3 runs 14 residues. Germline assignment: CDR1 SGHNT and CDR2 YYREEE (reference sequence). In DNA form, the CDR3 reads TGTGCCAGCAGCCCGGAGTCGGGTAGGAATACGCAGTATTTT. Amino acid sequence: CASSPESGRNTQYF. The whole variable domain, remainder taken from reference TRBV5-4 and TRBJ2-3, is ETGVTQSPTHLIKTRGQQVTLRCSSQSGHNTVSWYQQALGQGPQFIFQYYREEENGRGNFPPRFSGLQFPNYSSELNVNALELDDSALYLCASSPESGRNTQYFGPGTRLTVL.

J is TRBJ1-2 and V is TRBV7-9, with D maybe TRBD1 (6 bases). From germline, CDR1 is SEHNR and CDR2 FQNEAQ (reference sequence). This CDR3 spans 15 amino acids. V was clipped by 1 base and J by 8 bases, with 17 bases between them. In DNA form, the CDR3 reads TGTGCCAGCAGCTTAGGAGGGGGTGGTCTGCTCGGCTACACCTTC. Translated: CASSLGGGGLLGYTF.

There are a few counts of this clone. The chain has TRBV19 and TRBJ2-3; TRBD1 matches 9 bases. With V trimmed by 2 bases and J by 0 bases, 6 bases remained unmatched. The germline V gene has CDR1 LNHDA and CDR2 SQIVND (reference sequence). This CDR3 comprises 17 residues. CDR3 protein: CASSIRGTGMSTDTQYF. CDR3 in DNA: TGTGCCAGTAGTATACGTGGGACAGGGATGAGCACAGATACGCAGTATTTT. Based on the CDR3 plus reference TRBV19 and TRBJ2-3, the full variable domain is DGGITQSPKYLFRKEGQNVTLSCEQNLNHDAMYWYRQDPGQGLRLIYYSQIVNDFQKGDIAEGYSVSREKKESFPLTVTSAQKNPTAFYLCASSIRGTGMSTDTQYFGPGTRLTVL.

The chain uses TRBV24-1 and TRBJ2-7; the D gene is possibly TRBD1 (5 bases). Germline CDR1 KGHDR, CDR2 SFDVKD. V shed 3 bases and J shed 4 bases, with 12 bases lying between them. The CDR3 sequence is 14 residues long. In DNA, the CDR3 is TGTGCCACCAGTGATCCTTCGAAGGGGTACGAGCAGTACTTC. Amino acids: CATSDPSKGYEQYF.

The rearrangement links TRBV24-1 to TRBJ1-2; TRBD1 aligns across 8 bases. With 6 bases clipped from V and 6 bases from J, the junction kept 11 bases outside the gene matches. The CDR3 is 15 amino acids. Per the germline V gene, CDR1 is KGHDR and CDR2 is SFDVKD. The CDR3 is CATSQQGQEHHGYTF. In DNA, the CDR3 is TGTGCCACCAGTCAACAGGGACAGGAGCACCATGGCTACACCTTC.

The genes are TRBV18 and TRBJ1-6, with a weak D call TRBD1 (5 bases). The germline V and J ends were trimmed by 0 bases and 5 bases, with 11 bases remaining between them. Germline loops: CDR1 KGHSH, CDR2 LQKENI. This CDR3 region has 16 residues. Here the CDR3 DNA reads TGTGCCAGCTCACCACCGGGCAGGGTCGATAATTCACCCCTCCACTTT. Residues: CASSPPGRVDNSPLHF.

This chain links TRBV5-1 with TRBJ2-3, with 7 bases lining up with TRBD1. The J segment lost 4 bases and the V segment lost 5 bases, leaving 7 bases of the junction unmatched. Germline V gene lookup returns CDR1 SGHRS and CDR2 YFSETQ. The length of the CDR3 is 14 residues. CDR3: CASSHGTAADTQYF. In DNA, the CDR3 is TGCGCCAGCAGTCACGGGACAGCGGCAGATACGCAGTATTTT.

The chain is built from TRBV11-3 and TRBJ2-3; D might be TRBD2 (6 bases). The CDR3 runs to 15 residues. The germline gives CDR1 SGHNT, CDR2 YENEEA. Trimming took off 5 bases at V and 4 bases at J, with 16 bases between the two ends. The CDR3 nucleotides read TGTGCCAGCAGCCCCCGTGGAGGGGTGGCAGATACGCAGTATTTT. Protein: CASSPRGGVADTQYF.

The chain links TRBV19 to TRBJ1-1; 8 nucleotides line up with TRBD1. J was trimmed by 11 bases and V by 7 bases; bases with no gene match: 15. CDR3 length: 14 amino acids. Germline V gene sequence: CDR1 LNHDA, CDR2 SQIVND (reference sequence). The CDR3 region is CASKPDRVAPGAFF. The CDR3 bases are TGTGCCAGTAAGCCGGACAGGGTCGCGCCTGGGGCTTTCTTT.

The chain links TRBV20-1 to TRBJ1-1; a weak D match, TRBD1 (6 bases). Looked up from germline, CDR1 is DFQATT and CDR2 is SNEGSKA (reference sequence). V was clipped by 0 bases and J by 7 bases, with 6 bases between them. The CDR3 runs 11 residues. The CDR3 nucleotides read TGCAGTGCTAGAGACAGGGGTGAAGCTTTCTTT. Translation: CSARDRGEAFF.

This chain connects TRBV27 to TRBJ2-5; 9 bases are shared with TRBD1. Trimming cost V 4 bases and J 4 bases; bases outside gene matches: 16. Germline V gene sequence: CDR1 MNHEY, CDR2 SMNVEV (reference sequence). The CDR3 loop spans 18 amino acids. Written as DNA, the CDR3 is TGTGCCAGCAGTTCATATACCCCGGGACAGGGAAGCGGAGAGACCCAGTACTTC. Encoded protein: CASSSYTPGQGSGETQYF.